The next 20 T cell receptor beta chains were all read from a single sample in a study of a mutant IDH1 vaccine in newly diagnosed glioma. The assay was immunoSEQ multiplex PCR, and TCRdb's table has in-frame clones only and misses some. The sample has approximately 35,000 clones, approximately 86% seen once; the top ten hold approximately 4.4%. Regarding time point: baseline, week 1 (first vaccination visit). Documented treatment: pre-vaccination baseline after standard-of-care therapy. This specimen consisted of PBMCs, obtained from a glioma patient treated with radiotherapy, temozolomide or both. These receptors were obtained from a woman aged 35 to 49 with glioma.

The chain is built from TRBV18 and TRBJ1-6; 8 nucleotides align to TRBD1. Per the germline V gene, CDR1 is KGHSH and CDR2 is LQKENI. V dropped 8 bases and J dropped 0; count of bases not matched to a gene: 6. The CDR3 contains 16 residues. DNA for the CDR3: TGTGCCAGCCGGGACAGGCAGAGCTCCTATAATTCACCCCTCCACTTT. Its translation: CASRDRQSSYNSPLHF.

This rearrangement joins TRBV6-1 to TRBJ1-5; D remains ambiguous. There are 12 residues in the CDR3. The V gene's germline CDR1 is MNHNS and CDR2 SASEGT. Deletions cut 2 bases from V and 7 bases from J, with 6 bases between. The CDR3 here is CASSESVQPQHF. The CDR3 DNA is TGTGCCAGCAGTGAATCCGTCCAGCCCCAGCATTTT.

V usage is TRBV10-1 and J usage is TRBJ2-1, with D possibly being TRBD2 (6 bases). The CDR3 spans 15 residues. With 4 bases removed from V and 0 bases from J, the gap between germline ends came to 10 bases. Germline CDR1 and CDR2: WNHNN and SYGVQD (reference sequence). CDR3 sequence (DNA): TGCGCCAGCAGTGCGGTAGCGGACTCCTACAATGAGCAGTTCTTC. This gives the protein CASSAVADSYNEQFF.

The gene calls are TRBV5-1 and TRBJ2-7; a weak D match, TRBD1 (6 bases). V shed 0 bases and J shed 0 bases, with 19 bases lying between them. Germline CDR1 and CDR2: SGHRS and YFSETQ. The CDR3 contains 18 residues. DNA for the CDR3: TGCGCCAGCAGCTTGGTTTTTGCTGGACAGCAACTCTCCTACGAGCAGTACTTC. This gives the protein CASSLVFAGQQLSYEQYF.

The CDR3 nucleotides read TGCGCCAGCAGCTTGAACGGCGGAGGGACAGGGGCTCACGAGCAGTACTTC. Translated, it gives CASSLNGGGTGAHEQYF. The chain joins TRBV5-1 to TRBJ2-7; 10 nucleotides line up with TRBD1. Germline V gene sequence: CDR1 SGHRS, CDR2 YFSETQ. V dropped 1 base and J dropped 5; count of bases not matched to a gene: 12. There are 17 residues in the CDR3.

This clone was detected a few times. The V call is TRBV4-1, the J call TRBJ2-5; the D gene is possibly TRBD2 (6 bases). This CDR3 has 14 amino acids. Trimming took off 4 bases at V and 5 bases at J, with 14 bases between the two ends. Germline-derived CDR1 and CDR2 are MGHRA and YSYEKL. CDR3 in DNA: TGCGCCAGCAGCCGGCAAGAGGAGGGGGAGACCCAGTACTTC. This sequence encodes CASSRQEEGETQYF.

This clone was seen only once. The chain has TRBV6-5 and TRBJ1-5; 7 bases map to TRBD1. The germline V gene encodes CDR1 MNHEY and CDR2 SVGAGI. Losses at the gene ends were 6 bases for V and 13 bases for J; bases not matched to a gene: 15. The CDR3 loop spans 14 amino acids. The CDR3 DNA is TGTGCCAGCAGGAGAGGGGGCAGTATTGAAGGACAGCATTTT. It specifies CASRRGGSIEGQHF.

This clone came up a few times. The chain is built from TRBV27 and TRBJ1-1; D is unclear. Germline V gives CDR1 MNHEY, CDR2 SMNVEV (reference sequence). The CDR3 sequence is 14 residues long. Trimming left V 1 base short and J 4 bases short, with 10 bases between. The DNA of the CDR3 is TGTGCCAGCAGTTTATTTTCGCGGGCCACTGAAGCTTTCTTT. Encoded protein: CASSLFSRATEAFF.

The chain couples TRBV27 to TRBJ1-1; D is perhaps TRBD1 (6 bases). The CDR3 contains 17 residues. Germline lookup yields CDR1 MNHEY and CDR2 SMNVEV (reference sequence). Trimming left V 5 bases short and J 0 bases short, with 19 bases between. The DNA of the CDR3 is TGTGCCAGCAGTCAACACCACAGGGTGGGCATGAACACTGAAGCTTTCTTT. This gives the protein CASSQHHRVGMNTEAFF.

This clone was detected a few times. J is TRBJ2-1 and V is TRBV6-5; D unresolved. Trimming stripped 0 bases from V and 4 bases from J, with 4 bases between. The CDR3 spans 13 residues. Per the germline V gene, CDR1 is MNHEY and CDR2 is SVGAGI. The CDR3 DNA follows: TGTGCCAGCAGTTACTCCAGGTACAATGAGCAGTTCTTC. Protein product: CASSYSRYNEQFF.

The chain combines TRBV4-2 with TRBJ1-1; no clear D gene. Germline values: CDR1 LGHNA, CDR2 YNFKEQ. V dropped 3 bases and J dropped 0 bases, with 23 bases sitting between them. There are 19 residues in the CDR3. Here the CDR3 reads CASSQFGPTGRSMNTEAFF. As DNA, the CDR3 is TGTGCCAGCAGCCAGTTTGGGCCCACTGGACGGTCTATGAACACTGAAGCTTTCTTT.

This sequence joins TRBV4-1 and TRBJ1-1, with 8 bases lining up with TRBD1. Germline V CDR1 and CDR2: MGHRA, YSYEKL. With 0 bases clipped from V and 9 bases from J, the junction kept 3 bases outside the gene matches. The CDR3 extends over 13 amino acids. DNA of the CDR3: TGCGCCAGCAGCCAAGACGGACAGGGAAAAGCTTTCTTT. It encodes CASSQDGQGKAFF.

CDR3 DNA sequence: TGCGCCAGCAGCAGGGGACAGGGGACTGAAAAACTGTTTTTT. It encodes CASSRGQGTEKLFF. The V call is TRBV5-1, the J call TRBJ1-4; 10 nucleotides line up with TRBD1. From germline, CDR1 is SGHRS and CDR2 YFSETQ. V dropped 4 bases and J dropped 7; count of bases not matched to a gene: 4. The CDR3 is 14 residues long.

The chain links TRBV11-2 to TRBJ1-2, with D possibly matching TRBD1 (5 bases). Germline CDR1 reads SGHAT; CDR2 reads FQNNGV. V lost 7 bases, J lost 4 bases, and 31 bases lay in between. The CDR3 spans 19 residues. CDR3 DNA: TGTGCCAGCACCAAGGAGGGGACGGGCACTTTGGGATCCATCTATGGCTACACCTTC. Translation gives CASTKEGTGTLGSIYGYTF.

The chain links TRBV4-1 to TRBJ1-5; TRBD1 matches at 9 bases. Germline V CDR1 and CDR2: MGHRA, YSYEKL. V lost 3 bases and J lost 5; bases outside the gene matches: 5. The CDR3 is 15 residues long. DNA for the CDR3: TGCGCCAGCAGCCAGGGGGGACAGGGCCATCAGCCCCAGCATTTT. Translation: CASSQGGQGHQPQHF.

The rearrangement links TRBV4-2 to TRBJ1-2, with D perhaps TRBD1 (6 bases). The germline V and J ends were trimmed by 2 bases and 0 bases, with 13 bases remaining between them. Germline V gene sequence: CDR1 LGHNA, CDR2 YNFKEQ. The CDR3 loop spans 16 amino acids. CDR3 coding DNA: TGTGCCAGCAGCCAACGACAGGCCGAACCTAACTATGGCTACACCTTC. Protein product: CASSQRQAEPNYGYTF.

The genes are TRBV19 and TRBJ2-1; 8 bases align to TRBD2. V shed 7 bases and J 7 bases; nucleotides not matched to a gene: 12. The germline V gene encodes CDR1 LNHDA and CDR2 SQIVND (reference sequence). This CDR3 is 15 amino acids long. The CDR3 loop reads CASTSDGRAGNEQFF. As DNA, the CDR3 is TGTGCCAGTACTTCCGACGGGAGGGCCGGGAATGAGCAGTTCTTC.

The chain couples TRBV6-5 to TRBJ1-4; D uncertain. This CDR3 has 13 residues. CDR1 is MNHEY and CDR2 is SVGAGI in the germline V gene. V dropped 3 bases and J dropped 8 bases, with 10 bases sitting between them. In DNA form, the CDR3 reads TGTGCCAGCAGTTATAGCTTGGGGGAAAAACTGTTTTTT. This codes for CASSYSLGEKLFF.

This chain joins TRBV6-6 and TRBJ1-4, with D possibly being TRBD1 (5 bases). The ends were cut back, 2 bases at V and 7 bases at J, with 14 bases in the middle. The V gene's germline CDR1 is MNHNY and CDR2 SVGAGI (reference sequence). This CDR3 contains 15 residues. Here the CDR3 reads CASSYGRAGGEKLFF. In DNA, the CDR3 is TGTGCCAGCAGTTACGGCAGGGCAGGAGGTGAAAAACTGTTTTTT.

This clone was recorded once. This chain joins TRBV7-8 and TRBJ2-7, with 9 bases matching TRBD2. Losses at the gene ends were 4 bases for V and 4 bases for J; bases not matched to a gene: 8. This CDR3 spans 15 amino acids. Germline lookup yields CDR1 SGHVS and CDR2 FQNEAQ. In DNA form, the CDR3 reads TGTGCCAGCAGCTCCCGGCGCCTAGCGGGATACGAGCAGTACTTC. This translates into CASSSRRLAGYEQYF. Full variable domain (missing parts from reference TRBV7-8 and TRBJ2-7): GAGVSQSPRYKVAKRGQDVALRCDPISGHVSLFWYQQALGQGPEFLTYFQNEAQLDKSGLPSDRFFAERPEGSVSTLKIQRTQQEDSAVYLCASSSRRLAGYEQYFGPGTRLTVT.